This T cell receptor beta chain was captured by sequencing in a study of identical twins. In this sample, this clonotype turned up many times. A universal primer site came from template switching; cDNA carried unique molecular identifiers. TCRdb called the 5' RACE reads again in MiXCR, with one record for every CDR3 protein. The data show 600,000 to 700,000 distinct CDR3 sequences, with 21% seen just once and over 4% held by the top ten. V shed 4 bases and J shed 0 bases, with 14 bases lying between them. CDR3 length equals 17 residues. In germline, CDR1 is SGHRS, CDR2 YFSETQ. Separately, the same data were catalogued under a study of T cells expressing NK-cell markers. From that second work: The same clonotypes also predominated in the CD3+CD56-NKG2C+ fraction of several donors. Expanded NKG2C+ T cell clones had unclear HCMV specificity.

This sequence was found in a woman aged 18 to 35 in good health. Sequenced: PBMCs. This chain uses TRBV5-1 with TRBJ1-6; D unclear. CDR3 sequence: CASSPRAVASYNSPLHF. In nucleotides, the CDR3 is TGCGCCAGCAGCCCGCGCGCGGTGGCCTCCTATAATTCACCCCTCCACTTT.